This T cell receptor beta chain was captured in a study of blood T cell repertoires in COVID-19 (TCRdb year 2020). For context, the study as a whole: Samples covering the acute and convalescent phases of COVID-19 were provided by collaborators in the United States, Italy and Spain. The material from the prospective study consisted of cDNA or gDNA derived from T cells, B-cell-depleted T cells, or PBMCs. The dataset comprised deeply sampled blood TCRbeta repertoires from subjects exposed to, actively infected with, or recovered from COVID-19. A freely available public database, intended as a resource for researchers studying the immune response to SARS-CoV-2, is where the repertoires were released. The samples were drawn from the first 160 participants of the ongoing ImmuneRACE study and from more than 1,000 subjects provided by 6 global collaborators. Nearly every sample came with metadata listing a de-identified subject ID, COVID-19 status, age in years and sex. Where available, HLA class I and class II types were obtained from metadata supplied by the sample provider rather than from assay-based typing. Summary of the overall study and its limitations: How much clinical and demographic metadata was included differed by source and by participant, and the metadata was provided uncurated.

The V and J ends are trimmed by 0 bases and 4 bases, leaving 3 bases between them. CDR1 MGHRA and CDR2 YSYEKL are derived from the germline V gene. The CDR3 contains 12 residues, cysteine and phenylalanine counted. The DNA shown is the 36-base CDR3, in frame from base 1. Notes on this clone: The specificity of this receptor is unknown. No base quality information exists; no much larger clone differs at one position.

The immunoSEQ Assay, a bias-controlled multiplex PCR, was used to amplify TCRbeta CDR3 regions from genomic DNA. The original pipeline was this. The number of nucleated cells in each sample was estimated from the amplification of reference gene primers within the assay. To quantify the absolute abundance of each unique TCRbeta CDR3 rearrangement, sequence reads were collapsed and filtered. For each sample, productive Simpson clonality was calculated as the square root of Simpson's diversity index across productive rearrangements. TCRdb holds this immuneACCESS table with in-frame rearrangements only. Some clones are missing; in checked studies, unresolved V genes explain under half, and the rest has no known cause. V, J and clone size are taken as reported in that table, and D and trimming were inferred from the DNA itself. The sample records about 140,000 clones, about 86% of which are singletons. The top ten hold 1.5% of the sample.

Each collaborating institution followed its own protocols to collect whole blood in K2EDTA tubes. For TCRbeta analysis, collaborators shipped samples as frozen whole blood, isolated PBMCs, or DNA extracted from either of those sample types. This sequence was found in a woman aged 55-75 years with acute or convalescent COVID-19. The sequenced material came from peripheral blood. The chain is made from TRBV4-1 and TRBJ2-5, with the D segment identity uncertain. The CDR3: CASSQEAETQYF. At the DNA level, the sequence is TGCGCCAGCAGCCAAGAAGCAGAGACCCAGTACTTC.